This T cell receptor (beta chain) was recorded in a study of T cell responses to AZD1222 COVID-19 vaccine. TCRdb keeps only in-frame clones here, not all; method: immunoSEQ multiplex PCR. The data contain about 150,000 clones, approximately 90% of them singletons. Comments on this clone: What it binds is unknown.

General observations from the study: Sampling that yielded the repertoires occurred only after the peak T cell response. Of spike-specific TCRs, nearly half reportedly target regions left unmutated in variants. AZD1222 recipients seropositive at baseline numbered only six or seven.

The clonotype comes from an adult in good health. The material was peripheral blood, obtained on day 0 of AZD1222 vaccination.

CDR3 protein: CASSLEGAVSPLHF. The CDR3 DNA is TGTGCCAGCAGCTTGGAGGGGGCGGTTTCACCCCTCCACTTT. The chain employs TRBV7-2 and TRBJ1-6; 7 bases are a match to TRBD1. From germline, CDR1 is SGHTA and CDR2 FQGNSA. The ends lost 3 bases at V and 9 bases at J; junction bases unmatched: 5. The CDR3 sequence is 14 residues long.